Sequencing of this T cell receptor (beta chain) was carried out in a study of blood T cell repertoires in COVID-19. This CDR3 is built from 12 residues. Trimming took 3 bases from V and 7 from J; bases not matched to a gene: 3. Germline-derived CDR1 and CDR2 are SGDLS and YYNGEE. Produced via immunoSEQ multiplex PCR; TCRdb's table is partial and in-frame only. The table records about 190,000 clones, around nine tenths of them present only once. This chain joins TRBV9 and TRBJ1-1, with 7 bases lining up with TRBD1. The clonotype originates from a woman in her 70s with COVID-19, enrolled during active disease. Sequencing input: peripheral blood. The CDR3 is CASSGTGYEAFF. The CDR3 DNA reads as TGTGCCAGCAGCGGGACAGGATATGAAGCTTTCTTT.